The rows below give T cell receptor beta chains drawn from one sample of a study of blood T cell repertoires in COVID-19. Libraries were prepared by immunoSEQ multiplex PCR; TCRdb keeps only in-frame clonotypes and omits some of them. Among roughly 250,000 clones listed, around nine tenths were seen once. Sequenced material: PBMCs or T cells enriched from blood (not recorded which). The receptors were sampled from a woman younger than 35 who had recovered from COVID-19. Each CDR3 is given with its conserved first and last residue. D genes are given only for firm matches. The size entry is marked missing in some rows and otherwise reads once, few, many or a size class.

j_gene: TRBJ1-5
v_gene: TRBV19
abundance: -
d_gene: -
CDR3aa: CASNQGNQPQHF
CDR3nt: TGTGCCAGTAATCAGGGGAATCAGCCCCAGCATTTT

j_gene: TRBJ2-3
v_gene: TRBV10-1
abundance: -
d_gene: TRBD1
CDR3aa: CASSSGTGTTDTQYF
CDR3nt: TGCGCCAGCAGCTCCGGGACAGGGACCACAGATACGCAGTATTTT

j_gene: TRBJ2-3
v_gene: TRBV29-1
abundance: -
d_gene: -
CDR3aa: CSVPGVRTDTQYF
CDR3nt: TGCAGCGTACCCGGGGTACGCACAGATACGCAGTATTTT

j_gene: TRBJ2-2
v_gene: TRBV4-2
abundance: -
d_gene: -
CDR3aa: CASSQDLGGQAGELFF
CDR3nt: TGTGCCAGCAGCCAAGATCTGGGGGGGCAGGCCGGGGAGCTGTTTTTT

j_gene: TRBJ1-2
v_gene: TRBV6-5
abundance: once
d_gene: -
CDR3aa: CASSKQGFNYGYTF
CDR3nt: TGTGCCAGCAGTAAACAGGGCTTTAACTATGGCTACACCTTC

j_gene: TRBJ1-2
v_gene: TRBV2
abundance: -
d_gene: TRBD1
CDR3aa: CASSDPRTGVAYGYTF
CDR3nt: TGTGCCAGCAGTGACCCTAGGACAGGGGTGGCCTATGGCTACACCTTC

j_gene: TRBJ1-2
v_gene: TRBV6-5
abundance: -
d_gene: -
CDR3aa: CASSRTNYGYTF
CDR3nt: TGTGCCAGCAGCAGGACTAACTATGGCTACACCTTC

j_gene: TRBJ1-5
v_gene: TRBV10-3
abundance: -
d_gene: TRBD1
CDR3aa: CAISVGQGNQPQHF
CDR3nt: TGTGCCATCAGTGTCGGACAGGGCAATCAGCCCCAGCATTTT

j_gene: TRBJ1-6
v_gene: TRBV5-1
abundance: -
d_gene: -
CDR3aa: CASSLEGLASPLHF
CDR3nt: TGCGCCAGCAGCTTGGAGGGGCTCGCCTCACCCCTCCACTTT

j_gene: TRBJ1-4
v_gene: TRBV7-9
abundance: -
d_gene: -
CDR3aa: CASSYLNGEKLFF
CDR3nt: TGTGCCAGCAGCTACCTAAACGGAGAGAAACTGTTTTTT

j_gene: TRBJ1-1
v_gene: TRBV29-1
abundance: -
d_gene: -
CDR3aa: CSVENPMAGAKNTEAFF
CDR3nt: TGCAGCGTTGAAAATCCAATGGCAGGGGCGAAGAACACTGAAGCTTTCTTT

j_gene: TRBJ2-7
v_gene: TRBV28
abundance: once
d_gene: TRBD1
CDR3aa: CASSPDRGHYQGYEQYF
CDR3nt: TGTGCCAGCAGCCCTGACAGGGGACACTACCAAGGCTACGAGCAGTACTTC

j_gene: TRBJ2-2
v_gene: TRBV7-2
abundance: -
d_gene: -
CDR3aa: CASSLVAPNTGELFF
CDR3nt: TGTGCCAGCAGCTTAGTGGCACCGAACACCGGGGAGCTGTTTTTT

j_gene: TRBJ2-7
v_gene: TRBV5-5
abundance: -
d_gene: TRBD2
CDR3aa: CASRSLAGMGEQYF
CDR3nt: TGTGCCAGCAGGTCGCTAGCGGGAATGGGGGAGCAGTACTTC

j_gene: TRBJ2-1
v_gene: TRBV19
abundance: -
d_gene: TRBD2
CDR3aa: CASSPPPSGGRKYYNEQFF
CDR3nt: TGTGCCAGTAGCCCACCACCAAGCGGGGGCCGAAAATACTACAATGAGCAGTTCTTC

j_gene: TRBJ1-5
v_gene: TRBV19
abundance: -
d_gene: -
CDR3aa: CASSHTLDSPLAHF
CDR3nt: TGTGCCAGTAGTCATACCTTGGACAGCCCCCTCGCGCATTTT

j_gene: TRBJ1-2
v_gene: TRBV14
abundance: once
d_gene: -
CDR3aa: CASSQGTGYGYTF
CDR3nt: TGTGCCAGCAGCCAAGGGACGGGGTATGGCTACACCTTC

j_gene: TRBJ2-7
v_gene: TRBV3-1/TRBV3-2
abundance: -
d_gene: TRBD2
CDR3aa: CASSQADFSGRYSYEQYF
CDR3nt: TGTGCCAGCAGCCAAGCCGACTTTAGCGGGAGGTACTCCTACGAGCAGTACTTC

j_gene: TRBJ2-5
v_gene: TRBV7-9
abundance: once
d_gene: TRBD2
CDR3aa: CASSFSSSGGLRETQYF
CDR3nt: TGTGCCAGCAGCTTTAGTTCTAGCGGGGGCCTCCGAGAGACCCAGTACTTC

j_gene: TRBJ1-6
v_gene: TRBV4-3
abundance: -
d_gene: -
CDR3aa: CASSQDWGQSLNSPLHF
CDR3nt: TGCGCCAGCAGCCAAGATTGGGGGCAGTCCCTAAATTCACCCCTCCACTTT

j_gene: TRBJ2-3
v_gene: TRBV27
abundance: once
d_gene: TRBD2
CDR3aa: CASSSGLAASTDTQYF
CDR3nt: TGTGCCAGCAGTTCGGGACTAGCGGCTAGCACAGATACGCAGTATTTT

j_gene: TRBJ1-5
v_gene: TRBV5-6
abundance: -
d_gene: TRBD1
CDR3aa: CASSLGQGDQPQHF
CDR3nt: TGTGCCAGCAGCTTGGGTCAGGGGGATCAGCCCCAGCATTTT

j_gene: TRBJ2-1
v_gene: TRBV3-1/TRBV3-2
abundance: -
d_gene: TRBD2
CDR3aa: CASSQDLGLAQGDEQFF
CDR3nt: TGTGCCAGCAGCCAAGATTTAGGACTAGCGCAAGGGGATGAGCAGTTCTTC

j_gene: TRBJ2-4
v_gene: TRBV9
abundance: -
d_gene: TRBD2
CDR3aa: CASSEGGEDIQYF
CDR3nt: TGTGCCAGCAGCGAGGGAGGGGAAGACATTCAGTACTTC

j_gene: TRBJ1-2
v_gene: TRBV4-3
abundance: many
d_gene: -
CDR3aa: CASSQEVANYGYTF
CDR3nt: TGCGCCAGCAGCCAAGAGGTAGCTAACTATGGCTACACCTTC

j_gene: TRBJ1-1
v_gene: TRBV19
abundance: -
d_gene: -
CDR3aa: CASIPRGKNTEAFF
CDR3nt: TGTGCCAGTATTCCCCGAGGGAAGAACACTGAAGCTTTCTTT

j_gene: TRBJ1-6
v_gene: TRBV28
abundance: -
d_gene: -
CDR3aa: CASSSPGGPSSPLHF
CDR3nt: TGTGCCAGCAGTTCCCCGGGGGGCCCCAGCTCACCCCTCCACTTT

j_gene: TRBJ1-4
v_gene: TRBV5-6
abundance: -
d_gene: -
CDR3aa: CASSLAGLATNEKLFF
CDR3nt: TGTGCCAGCAGCTTGGCGGGACTGGCAACTAATGAAAAACTGTTTTTT

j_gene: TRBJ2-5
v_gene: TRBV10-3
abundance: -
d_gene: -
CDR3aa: CAIAPREKETQYF
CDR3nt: TGTGCCATAGCTCCCAGGGAAAAAGAGACCCAGTACTTC

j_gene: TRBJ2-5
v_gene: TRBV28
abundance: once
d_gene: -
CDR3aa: CASSPPRGLAAETQYF
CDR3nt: TGTGCCAGCAGTCCCCCACGGGGACTGGCCGCGGAGACCCAGTACTTC

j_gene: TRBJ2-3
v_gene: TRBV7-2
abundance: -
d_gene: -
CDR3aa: CASSFTLSGGTDTQYF
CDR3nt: TGTGCCAGCAGCTTTACTCTCTCGGGGGGCACGGATACGCAGTATTTT

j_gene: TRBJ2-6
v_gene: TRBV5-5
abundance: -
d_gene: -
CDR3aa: CASSLAGPGSYGANVLTF
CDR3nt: TGTGCCAGCAGCTTGGCCGGGCCAGGGTCGTATGGGGCCAACGTCCTGACTTTC

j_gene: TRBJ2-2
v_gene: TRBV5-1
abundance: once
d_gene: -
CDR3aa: CASSLVQGGTGELFF
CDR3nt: TGCGCCAGCAGCTTGGTCCAGGGAGGCACCGGGGAGCTGTTTTTT